The TCR beta chain under discussion was sequenced for a study of T-cell memory formation after mild COVID-19. Whole-study context: Across donors, TCR clusters were largely donor specific. Study findings and constraints: Later expanders leaned CD4+, whereas day 15 to 85 contracting clones were balanced CD4/CD8. Contracting CD4+ clones sat mainly in CM and EM; CD8+ in EMRA.

This clonotype was seen a few times. Its target is unknown. cDNA libraries for TCR alpha and TCR beta, carrying sample barcodes and UMIs, came from 5'RACE with constant-segment primers. One entry per CDR3 protein, called by TCRdb with MiXCR from the 5' RACE reads. Among fewer than 450,000 distinct CDR3 sequences listed, around 21% were seen once. The specimen was PBMCs or a T cell subset sorted from them (not recorded which). This TCR derives from an adult woman who had mild COVID-19 (a few samples of this study predate the infection). Cell type and time point are not known.

This CDR3 reads CASSFILAGDTQYF. The CDR3 coding sequence is TGCGCCAGCAGCTTTATACTAGCGGGAGATACGCAGTATTTT. The J gene is TRBJ2-3, the V gene TRBV5-1; 9 nucleotides align to TRBD2. This CDR3 contains 14 residues. Germline V gene sequence: CDR1 SGHRS, CDR2 YFSETQ. V lost 2 bases and J lost 5; bases outside the gene matches: 3.